This TCR beta chain was found in a study of blood T cell repertoires in COVID-19. As for the study in general: Collection of acute and convalescent COVID-19 samples took place in the United States, Italy and Spain.

Germline loops: CDR1 SGHDN, CDR2 FVKESK. Between the trimmed V and J ends, which lost 0 bases and 9 bases, there was a span of 15 bases. The CDR3 is 16 residues long. The method was immunoSEQ multiplex PCR; TCRdb's version includes in-frame clones alone and lacks a portion of them. The repertoire holds approximately 400,000 clones, approximately 87% seen once, with roughly 1.4% in the top ten. This sequence joins TRBV14 and TRBJ1-6; maybe TRBD1 (5 bases). The sequencing sample was made of PBMCs or T cells enriched from blood (not recorded which). This clonotype originated in a man aged 25 to 45 who had recovered from COVID-19. CDR3 coding DNA: TGTGCCAGCAGCCAAGATGGAGGGGCGACCCTTTCACCCCTCCACTTT. Protein: CASSQDGGATLSPLHF.